This T cell receptor (beta chain) was sequenced in a study of CD8 T cells in ankylosing spondylitis. Whole-study findings and limits: Peripheral blood samples showed relatively rare disease-linked clones, and these clones were CD8+.

A note on this clonotype: Its specificity is not known.

Making use of molecular barcodes, quantitative 5'-RACE generated TCR beta libraries. TCRdb redid the calling of the 5' RACE reads with MiXCR, one entry per CDR3 protein. The repertoire has fewer than 200,000 distinct CDR3 sequences, around 18% of them found once; the top ten carry about 7.6%. Sequenced input: blood, either unsorted or a sorted T cell fraction (not recorded which). The TCR comes from a male donor with ankylosing spondylitis or in good health (not recorded which).

Here the CDR3 reads CSARSSGSPYNEQFF. CDR3 nucleotides: TGCAGTGCTAGAAGTAGCGGGAGTCCCTACAATGAGCAGTTCTTC. The chain joins TRBV20-1 to TRBJ2-1; 9 bases align to TRBD2. CDR3 size: 15 residues. V lost 2 bases to trimming and J lost 2 bases; unmatched junction nucleotides: 4. Germline CDR1 DFQATT, CDR2 SNEGSKA (reference sequence).